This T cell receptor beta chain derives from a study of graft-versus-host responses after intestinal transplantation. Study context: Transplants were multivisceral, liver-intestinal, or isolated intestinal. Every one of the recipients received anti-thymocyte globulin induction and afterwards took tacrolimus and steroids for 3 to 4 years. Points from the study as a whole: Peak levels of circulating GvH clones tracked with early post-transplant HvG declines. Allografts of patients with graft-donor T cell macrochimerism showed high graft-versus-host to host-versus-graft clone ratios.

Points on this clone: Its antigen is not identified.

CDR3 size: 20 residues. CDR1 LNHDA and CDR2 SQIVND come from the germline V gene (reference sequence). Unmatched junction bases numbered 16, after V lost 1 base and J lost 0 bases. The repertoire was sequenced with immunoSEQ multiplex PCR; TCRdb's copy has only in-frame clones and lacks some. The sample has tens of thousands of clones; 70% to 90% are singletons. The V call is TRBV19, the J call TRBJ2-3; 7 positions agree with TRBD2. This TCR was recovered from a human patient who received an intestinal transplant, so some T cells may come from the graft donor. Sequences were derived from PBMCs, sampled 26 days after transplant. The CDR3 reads CASSIAVGKRGQTSTDTQYF. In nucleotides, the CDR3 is TGTGCCAGTAGTATAGCGGTCGGGAAGCGGGGTCAGACTAGCACAGATACGCAGTATTTT.